Only a few counts were recorded for the clone carrying this T cell receptor (beta chain). The antigen is not known. All the people who gave samples were healthy bone marrow donors. This record belongs to a study of cytomegalovirus exposure and HLA in healthy donors. The primer mix had 60 Vbeta and 13 Jbeta primers. TCRdb's table, derived via immunoSEQ multiplex PCR, lists solely in-frame clones and lacks some. The sample shows about 150,000 clones, about 80% of them seen only once. The CDR3 spans 15 residues. Germline V CDR1 and CDR2: SGHNT, YENEEA. V was shortened by 2 bases and J by 4 bases, with 14 bases between the two germline ends. Study conclusions and caveats: In all likelihood, a cluster of highly shared sequence variants was a sequencing artifact. In vitro work confirmed that a few CMV-associated chains recognize CMV antigens.

The source is a woman aged 40 to 55 in good health and CMV-seronegative. The material sequenced was PBMCs. The chain has TRBV11-3 and TRBJ1-1, with unresolved D. CDR3 protein: CASSLSGEGSTEAFF. DNA of the CDR3: TGTGCCAGCAGCTTAAGTGGGGAGGGAAGCACTGAAGCTTTCTTT.